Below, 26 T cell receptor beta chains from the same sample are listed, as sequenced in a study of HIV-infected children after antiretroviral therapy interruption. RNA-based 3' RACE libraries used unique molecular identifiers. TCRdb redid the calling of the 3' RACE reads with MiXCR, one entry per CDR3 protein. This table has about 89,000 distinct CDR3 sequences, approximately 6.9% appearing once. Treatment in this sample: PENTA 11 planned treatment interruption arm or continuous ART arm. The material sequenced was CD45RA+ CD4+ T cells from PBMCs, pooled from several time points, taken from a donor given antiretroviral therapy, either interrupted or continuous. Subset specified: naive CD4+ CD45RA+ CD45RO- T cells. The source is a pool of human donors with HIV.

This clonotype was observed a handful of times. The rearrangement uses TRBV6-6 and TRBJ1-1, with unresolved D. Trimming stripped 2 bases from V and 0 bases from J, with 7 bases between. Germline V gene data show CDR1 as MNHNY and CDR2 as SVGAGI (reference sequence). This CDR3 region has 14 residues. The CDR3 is CASSYLAVNTEAFF. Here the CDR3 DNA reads TGTGCCAGCAGTTACCTCGCCGTGAACACTGAAGCTTTCTTT.

Here the CDR3 reads CASSPLTGPDQPQHF. The CDR3 bases are TGTGCCAGCAGTCCCCTCACAGGGCCTGATCAGCCCCAGCATTTT. This chain uses TRBV12-3 or TRBV12-4 with TRBJ1-5; maybe TRBD1 (6 bases). The CDR3 has 15 residues. The V end lost 5 bases, the J end lost 5 bases, and 16 bases lay between the germline ends.

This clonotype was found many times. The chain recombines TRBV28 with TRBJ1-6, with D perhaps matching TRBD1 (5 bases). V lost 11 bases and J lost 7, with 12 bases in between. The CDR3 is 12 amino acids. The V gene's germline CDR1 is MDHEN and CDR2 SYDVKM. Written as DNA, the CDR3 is TGTGCCTTATCGGGGCCAAATTCACCCCTCCACTTT. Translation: CALSGPNSPLHF.

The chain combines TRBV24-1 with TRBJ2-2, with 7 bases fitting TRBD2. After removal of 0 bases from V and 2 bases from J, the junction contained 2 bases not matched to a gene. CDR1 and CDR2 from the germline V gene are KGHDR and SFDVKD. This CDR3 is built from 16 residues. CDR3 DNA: TGTGCCACCAGTGATTTGCCTAGCGGCAACACCGGGGAGCTGTTTTTT. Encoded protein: CATSDLPSGNTGELFF.

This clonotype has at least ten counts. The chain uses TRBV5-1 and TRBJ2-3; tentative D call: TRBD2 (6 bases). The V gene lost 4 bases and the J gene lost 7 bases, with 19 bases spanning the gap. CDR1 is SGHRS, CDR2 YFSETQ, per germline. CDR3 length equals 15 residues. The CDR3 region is CASSAGTSSTYTQYF. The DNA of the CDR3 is TGCGCCAGCAGCGCGGGGACCTCCTCTACCTATACGCAGTATTTT.

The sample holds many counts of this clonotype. The CDR3 nucleotides are TGCAGTGCTAGAGCCGTAGAATCCGGGGAGCTGTTTTTT. It is translated as CSARAVESGELFF. This sequence joins TRBV20-1 and TRBJ2-2; no firm D call. V dropped 1 base and J dropped 6 bases, with 9 bases sitting between them. This CDR3 spans 13 amino acids. Germline lookup yields CDR1 DFQATT and CDR2 SNEGSKA (reference sequence).

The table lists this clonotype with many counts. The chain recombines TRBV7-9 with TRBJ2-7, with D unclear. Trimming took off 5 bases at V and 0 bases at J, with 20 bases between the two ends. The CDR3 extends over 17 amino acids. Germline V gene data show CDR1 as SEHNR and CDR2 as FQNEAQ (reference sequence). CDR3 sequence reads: CASSLDADGSPSYEQYF. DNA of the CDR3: TGTGCCAGCAGCCTAGACGCCGATGGGTCCCCCTCCTACGAGCAGTACTTC.

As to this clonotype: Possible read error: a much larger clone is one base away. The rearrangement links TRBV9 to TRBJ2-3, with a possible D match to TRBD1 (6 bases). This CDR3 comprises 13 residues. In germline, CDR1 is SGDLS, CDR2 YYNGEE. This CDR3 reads CASNVEGADTQYF. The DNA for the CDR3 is TGTGCCAGCAACGTAGAGGGGGCAGATACGCAGTATTTT.

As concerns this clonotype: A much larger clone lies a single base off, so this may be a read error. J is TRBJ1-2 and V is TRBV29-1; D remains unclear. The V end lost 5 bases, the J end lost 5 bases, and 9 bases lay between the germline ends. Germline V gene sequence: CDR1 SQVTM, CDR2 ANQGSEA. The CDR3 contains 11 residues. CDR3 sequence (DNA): TGCAGCGTTCTCCGAGGTTATGGCTACACCTTC. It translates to CSVLRGYGYTF.

The CDR3, as DNA: TGTGCCAGCAGTGAAAACATATGGGGGGACAAGAATTCACCCCTCCACTTT. Translation: CASSENIWGDKNSPLHF. J is TRBJ1-6 and V is TRBV2; D possibly corresponds to TRBD1 (6 bases). Germline assignment: CDR1 SNHLY and CDR2 FYNNEI. Trimming took 2 bases from V and 7 from J, leaving 18 bases between them. The CDR3 is 17 amino acids.

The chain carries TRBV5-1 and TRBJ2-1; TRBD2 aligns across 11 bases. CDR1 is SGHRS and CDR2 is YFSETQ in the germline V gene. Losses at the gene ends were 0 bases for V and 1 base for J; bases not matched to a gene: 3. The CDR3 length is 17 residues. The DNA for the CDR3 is TGCGCCAGCAGCTTGGCGCTAGCGGGGGGTTCCTACAATGAGCAGTTCTTC. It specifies CASSLALAGGSYNEQFF.

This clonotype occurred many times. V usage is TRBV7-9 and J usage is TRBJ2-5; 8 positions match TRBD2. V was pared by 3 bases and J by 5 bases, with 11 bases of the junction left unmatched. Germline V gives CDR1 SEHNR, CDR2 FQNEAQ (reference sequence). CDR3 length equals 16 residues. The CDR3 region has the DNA TGTGCCAGCAGCTTGCCGCCGGGACTAGGAAGCGAGACCCAGTACTTC. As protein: CASSLPPGLGSETQYF. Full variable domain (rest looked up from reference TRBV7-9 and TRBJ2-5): DTGVSQNPRHKITKRGQNVTFRCDPISEHNRLYWYRQTLGQGPEFLTYFQNEAQLEKSRLLSDRFSAERPKGSFSTLEIQRTEQGDSAMYLCASSLPPGLGSETQYFGPGTRLLVL.

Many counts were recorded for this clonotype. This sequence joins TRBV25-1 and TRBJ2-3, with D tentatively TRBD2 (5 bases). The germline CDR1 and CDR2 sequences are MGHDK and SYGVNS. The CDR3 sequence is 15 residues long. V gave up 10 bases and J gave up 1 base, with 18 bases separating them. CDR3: CATQRAQPRTDTQYF. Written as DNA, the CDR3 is TGTGCCACCCAGAGGGCCCAACCGCGCACAGATACGCAGTATTTT.

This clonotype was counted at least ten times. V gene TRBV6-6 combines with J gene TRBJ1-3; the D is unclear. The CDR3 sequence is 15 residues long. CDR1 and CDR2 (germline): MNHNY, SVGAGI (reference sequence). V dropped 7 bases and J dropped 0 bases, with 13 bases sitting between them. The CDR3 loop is CASTTLEPSGNTIYF. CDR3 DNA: TGTGCCAGCACCACGCTAGAACCCTCTGGAAACACCATATATTTT.

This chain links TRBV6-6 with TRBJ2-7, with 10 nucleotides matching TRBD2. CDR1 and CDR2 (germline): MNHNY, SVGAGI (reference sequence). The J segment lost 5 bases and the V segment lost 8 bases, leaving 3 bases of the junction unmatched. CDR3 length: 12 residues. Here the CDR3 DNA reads TGTGCCAGCGGGGGACTAGCGAACGAGCAGTACTTC. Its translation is CASGGLANEQYF.

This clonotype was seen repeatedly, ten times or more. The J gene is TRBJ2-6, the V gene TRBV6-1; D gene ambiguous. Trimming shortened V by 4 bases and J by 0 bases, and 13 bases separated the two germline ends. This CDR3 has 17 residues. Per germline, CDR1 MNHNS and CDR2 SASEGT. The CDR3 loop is CASSVGYRSSGANVLTF. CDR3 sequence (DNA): TGTGCCAGCAGTGTGGGTTATAGGAGCTCTGGGGCCAACGTCCTGACTTTC.

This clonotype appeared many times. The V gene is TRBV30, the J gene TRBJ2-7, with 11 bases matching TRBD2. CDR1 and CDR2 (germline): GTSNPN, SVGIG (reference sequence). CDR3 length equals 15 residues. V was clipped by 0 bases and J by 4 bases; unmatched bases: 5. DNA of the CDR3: TGTGCCTGGAGTGTCTTCCCTAGCGGGGGGTACGAGCAGTACTTC. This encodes CAWSVFPSGGYEQYF.

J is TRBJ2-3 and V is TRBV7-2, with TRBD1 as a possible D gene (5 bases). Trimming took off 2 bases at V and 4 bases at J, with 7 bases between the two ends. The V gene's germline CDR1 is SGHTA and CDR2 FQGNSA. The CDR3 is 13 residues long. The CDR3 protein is CASSLQGSDTQYF. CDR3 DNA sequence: TGTGCCAGCAGCTTACAGGGCTCAGATACGCAGTATTTT. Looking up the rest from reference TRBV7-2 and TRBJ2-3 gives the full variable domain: GAGVSQSPSNKVTEKGKDVELRCDPISGHTALYWYRQSLGQGLEFLIYFQGNSAPDKSGLPSDRFSAERTGGSVSTLTIQRTQQEDSAVYLCASSLQGSDTQYFGPGTRLTVL.

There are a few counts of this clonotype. The CDR3 nucleotides are TGTGCCAGCAGCCAAGACCCGCGGGTGGGGAGAACCCAGTACTTC. Translating it yields CASSQDPRVGRTQYF. This sequence joins TRBV4-2 and TRBJ2-5, with a tentative D call TRBD2 (5 bases). The CDR3 runs 15 residues. V lost 0 bases and J 8 bases, leaving 16 bases between the germline ends. CDR1 and CDR2 from the germline V gene are LGHNA and YNFKEQ.

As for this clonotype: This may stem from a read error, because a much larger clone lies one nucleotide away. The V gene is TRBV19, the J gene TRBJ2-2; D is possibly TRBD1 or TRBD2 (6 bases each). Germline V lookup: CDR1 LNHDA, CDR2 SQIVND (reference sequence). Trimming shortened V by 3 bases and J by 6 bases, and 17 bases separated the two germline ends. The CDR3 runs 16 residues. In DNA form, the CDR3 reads TGTGCCAGTAGTATCCAGGGTTTGGGGGGCTCCGGGGAGCTGTTTTTT. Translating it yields CASSIQGLGGSGELFF.

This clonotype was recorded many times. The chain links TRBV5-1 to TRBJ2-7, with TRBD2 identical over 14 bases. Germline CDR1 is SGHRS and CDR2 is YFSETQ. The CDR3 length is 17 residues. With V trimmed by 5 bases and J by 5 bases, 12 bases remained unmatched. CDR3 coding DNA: TGCGCCAGCAGACTAGCCGCCGGACTAGCGGGAGGCAACGAGCAGTACTTC. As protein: CASRLAAGLAGGNEQYF.

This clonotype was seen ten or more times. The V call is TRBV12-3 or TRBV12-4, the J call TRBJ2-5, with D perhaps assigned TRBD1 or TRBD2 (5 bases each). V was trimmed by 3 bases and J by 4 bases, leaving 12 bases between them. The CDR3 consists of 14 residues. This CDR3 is CASSFSGATETQYF. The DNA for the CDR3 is TGTGCCAGCAGTTTCTCCGGGGCGACAGAGACCCAGTACTTC.

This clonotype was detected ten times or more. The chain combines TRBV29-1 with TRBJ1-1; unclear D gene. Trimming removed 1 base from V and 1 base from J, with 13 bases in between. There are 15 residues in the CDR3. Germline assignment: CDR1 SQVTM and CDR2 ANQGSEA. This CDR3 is CSVEVVRTENTEAFF. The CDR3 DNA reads TGCAGCGTTGAAGTAGTTAGGACGGAGAACACTGAAGCTTTCTTT.

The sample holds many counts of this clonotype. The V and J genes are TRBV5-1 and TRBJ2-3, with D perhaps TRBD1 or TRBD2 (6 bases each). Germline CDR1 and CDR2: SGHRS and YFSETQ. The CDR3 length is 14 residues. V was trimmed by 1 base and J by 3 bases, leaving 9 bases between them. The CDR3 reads CASSLTGRTDTQYF. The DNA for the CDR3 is TGCGCCAGCAGCTTGACAGGGAGGACAGATACGCAGTATTTT.

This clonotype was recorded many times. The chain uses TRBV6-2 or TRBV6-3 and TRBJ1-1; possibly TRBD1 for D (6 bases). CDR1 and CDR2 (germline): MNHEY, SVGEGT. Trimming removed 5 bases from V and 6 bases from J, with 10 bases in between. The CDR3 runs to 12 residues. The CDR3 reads CASSTRTAEAFF. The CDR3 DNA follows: TGTGCCAGCAGTACACGGACAGCTGAAGCTTTCTTT.

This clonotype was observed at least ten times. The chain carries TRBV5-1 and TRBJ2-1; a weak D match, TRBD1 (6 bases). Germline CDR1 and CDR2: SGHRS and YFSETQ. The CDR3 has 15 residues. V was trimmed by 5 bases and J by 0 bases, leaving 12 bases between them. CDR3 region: CASRDSPSSYNEQFF. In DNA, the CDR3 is TGCGCCAGCAGGGACAGCCCAAGCTCCTACAATGAGCAGTTCTTC.